The 23 T cell receptor beta chains below come from one sample, sequenced in a study of spatial heterogeneity in lung cancer. MiXCR, run by TCRdb on the 5' RACE reads, gives a single entry per CDR3 protein. The sample carries some 38,000 distinct CDR3 sequences, roughly 8% recorded once. The time point here: sample taken at primary tumor resection. Specimen: PBMCs, collected at surgery. The receptors here all came from a male donor with early-stage non-small cell lung cancer.

This clonotype was found many times. The rearrangement uses TRBV6-2 or TRBV6-3 and TRBJ2-7, with 7 bases aligning to TRBD2. J gave up 0 bases and V 2 bases, and 4 bases lay outside the gene matches. The V gene's germline CDR1 is MNHEY and CDR2 SVGEGT. The CDR3 is made up of 15 amino acids. The CDR3 loop reads CASSYRSGLSYEQYV. CDR3 nucleotide sequence: TGTGCCAGCAGTTACCGTAGCGGGCTCTCCTACGAGCAGTACGTC.

Ten or more counts support this clonotype. The chain carries TRBV6-5 and TRBJ1-5, with a possible D match to TRBD1 (6 bases). The V end lost 6 bases, the J end lost 4 bases, and 13 bases lay between the germline ends. The V gene's germline CDR1 is MNHEY and CDR2 SVGAGI. The CDR3 spans 14 residues. DNA for the CDR3: TGTGCCAGCAGGCGAGCCCAGGGGAATCAGCCCCAGCATTTT. It yields the protein CASRRAQGNQPQHF.

This clonotype was counted at least ten times. V and J are TRBV6-5 and TRBJ2-4, with 8 bases lining up with TRBD1. J lost 1 base, V lost 6 bases, and 5 bases had no gene match. Germline assignment: CDR1 MNHEY and CDR2 SVGAGI. CDR3 length: 15 amino acids. CDR3 sequence (DNA): TGTGCCAGCAGCGGAAGGACAGGGGCCAAAAACATTCAGTACTTC. The encoded protein is CASSGRTGAKNIQYF.

This clonotype has ten or more counts. The chain joins TRBV29-1 to TRBJ1-1; D is unclear. The V end was cut by 4 bases, the J end by 1 base, with 10 bases between. This CDR3 has 13 amino acids. Germline V lookup: CDR1 SQVTM, CDR2 ANQGSEA. For the CDR3, the DNA is TGCAGCGTTGGACGGCCCCAGAACACTGAAGCTTTCTTT. Translation: CSVGRPQNTEAFF.

This clonotype was recorded a few times. The CDR3 DNA reads as TGTGCCAGCAGTCCTAGGACTAGCGGGGAAATACAAGAGACCCAGTACTTC. It is translated as CASSPRTSGEIQETQYF. This chain joins TRBV6-2 or TRBV6-3 and TRBJ2-5; 12 bases map to TRBD2. The CDR3 has 17 amino acids. Trimming at V came to 5 bases and at J to 2 bases, leaving 9 bases not matched to a gene. Germline CDR1 is MNHEY and CDR2 is SVGEGT.

This clonotype was seen more than once but under ten times. The chain carries TRBV4-1 and TRBJ2-2, with 7 bases that match TRBD2. The CDR3 contains 16 residues. After removal of 1 base from V and 7 bases from J, the junction contained 9 bases not matched to a gene. The V gene's germline CDR1 is MGHRA and CDR2 YSYEKL. The CDR3 sequence: CASSQGRTREDGELFF. Here the CDR3 DNA reads TGCGCCAGCAGCCAAGGTCGGACTAGGGAGGACGGGGAGCTGTTTTTT.

The chain uses TRBV6-4 and TRBJ1-6; 7 bases align to TRBD1. Trimming took 7 bases from V and 0 from J; bases not matched to a gene: 6. The CDR3 sequence is 16 residues long. Germline V lookup: CDR1 MRHNA, CDR2 SNTAGT. CDR3 bases: TGTGCCAGCACCTTGACAGGGAGCTCCTATAATTCACCCCTCCACTTT. It is translated as CASTLTGSSYNSPLHF.

Sample share makes this clonotype medium-sized. V is TRBV6-2 or TRBV6-3 and J is TRBJ1-1; the D gene is possibly TRBD1 (6 bases). CDR1 is MNHEY, CDR2 SVGEGT, per germline. CDR3 length equals 15 residues. The V and J ends lost 6 bases and 0 bases respectively, with 14 bases between them. CDR3 nucleotide sequence: TGTGCCAGCAGACAAAAAGGGGGTTTGAACACTGAAGCTTTCTTT. Its protein is CASRQKGGLNTEAFF.

This chain links TRBV30 with TRBJ1-4; a possible D gene is TRBD1 (6 bases). V gave up 5 bases and J gave up 0 bases, with 13 bases separating them. CDR1 and CDR2 from the germline V gene are GTSNPN and SVGIG (reference sequence). The CDR3 sequence is 15 residues long. The CDR3 coding sequence is TGTGCCTGGGGGGGGCCCAGGACAACTAATGAAAAACTGTTTTTT. It codes for CAWGGPRTTNEKLFF.

The sample holds many counts of this clonotype. This sequence joins TRBV10-3 and TRBJ1-2, with 7 bases matching TRBD1. The V segment lost 7 bases and the J segment 1 base; nucleotides outside the gene matches: 3. Germline-derived CDR1 and CDR2 are ENHRY and SYGVKD. This CDR3 region has 13 residues. CDR3 sequence reads: CAIMGDSNYGYTF. CDR3 bases: TGTGCCATCATGGGGGACAGTAACTATGGCTACACCTTC.

This clonotype has just one count. This chain links TRBV23-1 with TRBJ2-7; D is undetermined. TRBV23-1 is designated an ORF whose function remains uncertain. The CDR3 spans 13 residues. V dropped 4 bases and J dropped 4 bases, with 11 bases sitting between them. CDR3 region: CASSPRALYEQYV. The CDR3 DNA reads as TGCGCCAGCAGTCCGAGAGCTCTGTACGAGCAGTACGTC.

This clonotype was seen a handful of times. The chain uses TRBV12-3 or TRBV12-4 and TRBJ1-3; no reliable D call. Trimming took 3 bases from V and 3 from J, leaving 3 bases between them. The CDR3 runs 12 residues. The CDR3 coding sequence is TGTGCCAGCAGTTTCTATGGAAACACCATATATTTT. Protein sequence: CASSFYGNTIYF.

This clonotype occurred many times. This chain joins TRBV27 and TRBJ2-3; tentatively, D is TRBD1 (6 bases). V shed 2 bases and J shed 0 bases, with 6 bases lying between them. The length of the CDR3 is 14 residues. Germline V gene sequence: CDR1 MNHEY, CDR2 SMNVEV (reference sequence). CDR3 region: CASSLTGSTDTQYF. CDR3 DNA: TGTGCCAGCAGTTTAACAGGGAGCACAGATACGCAGTATTTT.

V usage is TRBV30 and J usage is TRBJ2-1, with TRBD2 matching over 13 bases. The CDR3 runs to 15 residues. With V trimmed by 2 bases and J by 9 bases, 7 bases remained unmatched. Looked up from germline, CDR1 is GTSNPN and CDR2 is SVGIG (reference sequence). CDR3 bases: TGTGCCTGGAGTATAACTAGCGGGGGGGTAGGTGAGCAGTTCTTC. Protein: CAWSITSGGVGEQFF.

A remark on this clonotype: A clone one base away is much larger, so this may be a read error. This rearrangement joins TRBV21-1 to TRBJ2-5; TRBD1 reflects the table's D call only, with no check against the DNA. TRBV21-1 is given as a pseudogene. The CDR3 spans 16 residues. The CDR3 DNA sequence: TGTGCCAGCAGCAAAGCGCGGATGAGCCCTGCCCCCGGTGACGACTTC. Residues: CASSKARMSPAPGDDF.

This clonotype was observed at least ten times. The chain is built from TRBV13 and TRBJ2-1; D not certain. The CDR3 consists of 11 residues. The germline gives CDR1 PRHDT, CDR2 FYEKMQ (reference sequence). Trimming cost V 3 bases and J 6 bases, with 3 bases left between them. The CDR3 region is CASSLSNEQFF. CDR3 DNA: TGTGCCAGCAGCTTGAGCAATGAGCAGTTCTTC.

This clonotype was seen once. V is TRBV6-2 or TRBV6-3 and J is TRBJ2-7, with a tentative D call TRBD2 (5 bases). Per the germline V gene, CDR1 is MNHEY and CDR2 is SVGEGT. V lost 6 bases, J lost 2 bases, and 14 bases lay in between. The CDR3 length is 14 residues. CDR3 sequence reads: CASRRASLTYEQYF. CDR3 sequence (DNA): TGTGCCAGCAGGAGGGCTAGCCTTACCTACGAGCAGTACTTC.

The chain carries TRBV21-1 and TRBJ2-1; the table names TRBD2, a call not compared with the DNA. TRBV21-1 is flagged as a pseudogene. This CDR3 has 16 amino acids. This CDR3 is CASSHKREGRYNEQFF. The CDR3 DNA reads as TGTGCCAGCAGCCATAAGCGGGAGGGCCGGTACAATGAGCAGTTCTTC.

This clonotype was counted at least ten times. J is TRBJ2-7 and V is TRBV21-1. TRBV21-1 is assigned pseudogene status. The CDR3 covers 15 residues. The CDR3 DNA follows: TGTGCCAGCAGCAAAGTGGGGAACAGAGAATACGAGCAGTACGTC. As protein: CASSKVGNREYEQYV.

This clonotype was counted at least ten times. V gene TRBV7-2 combines with J gene TRBJ1-6; 7 nucleotides agree with TRBD1. This CDR3 is 14 amino acids long. Germline V gene data show CDR1 as SGHTA and CDR2 as FQGNSA. The trim removed 5 bases at V and 5 bases at J, leaving 3 bases unmatched. Written as DNA, the CDR3 is TGTGCCAGCAGCCTAGGGACAGATAATTCACCCCTCCACTTT. Its protein product is CASSLGTDNSPLHF.

The genes are TRBV20-1 and TRBJ1-1, with D unclear. The CDR3 runs 14 residues. The V gene's germline CDR1 is DFQATT and CDR2 SNEGSKA (reference sequence). The ends were cut back, 5 bases at V and 5 bases at J, with 18 bases in the middle. The CDR3: CSALQPQRVTEAFF. The DNA for the CDR3 is TGCAGTGCTTTACAACCCCAACGCGTTACTGAAGCTTTCTTT.

By sample fraction, this clonotype is large. The rearrangement joins TRBV29-1 to TRBJ1-5; 7 nucleotides agree with TRBD1. The germline V gene encodes CDR1 SQVTM and CDR2 ANQGSEA. The CDR3 is 13 amino acids. J was trimmed by 5 bases and V by 4 bases; bases with no gene match: 5. In DNA, the CDR3 is TGCAGCGTTGGGGACAGCGGAGATCAGCCCCAGCATTTT. Translated: CSVGDSGDQPQHF.

This clonotype was counted many times. This chain links TRBV20-1 with TRBJ2-7; no clear D gene. The length of the CDR3 is 14 residues. Germline V gives CDR1 DFQATT, CDR2 SNEGSKA (reference sequence). Trimming stripped 4 bases from V and 4 bases from J, with 17 bases between. The CDR3 sequence: CSATHAAAIYEQYF. The CDR3 coding sequence is TGCAGTGCTACACACGCGGCGGCAATATACGAGCAGTACTTC.